This is a list of T cell receptor beta chains from one sample in a study of cytomegalovirus exposure and HLA in healthy donors. This table comes from immunoSEQ multiplex PCR, and its TCRdb copy is limited to in-frame clones, with some not included. The sample holds around 180,000 clones, roughly 83% seen once. Sequenced: PBMCs. The receptors derive from a boy under 18 in good health and CMV-seronegative. The CDR3 runs from the conserved cysteine through the conserved F or W.

len	v_gene	j_gene	CDR3aa
16	TRBV2	TRBJ2-3	CASSGKWTAATDTQYF
16	TRBV19	TRBJ1-5	CASSPREARGNQPQHF
15	TRBV6-1	TRBJ1-5	CASSHRGLIDQPQHF
13	TRBV2	TRBJ2-5	CASSGGLQETQYF
15	TRBV25-1	TRBJ2-1	CASSEYGGKYNEQFF
15	TRBV7-2	TRBJ1-4	CASSLDRGLNEKLFF
12	TRBV28	TRBJ2-7	CASSTGVYEQYF
16	TRBV19	TRBJ1-2	CASSILKPGVRYGYTF
15	TRBV10-3	TRBJ2-2	CAISETSGGTGELFF
14	TRBV4-3	TRBJ1-2	CASSQETGTYGYTF
13	TRBV6-1	TRBJ2-3	CASKWLGTDTQYF
16	TRBV30	TRBJ2-3	CAWSPGLAGGPDTQYF
12	TRBV29-1	TRBJ1-1	CSGGQGAGEAFF
16	TRBV18	TRBJ2-4	CASSATGTGGRDIQYF
15	TRBV19	TRBJ1-5	CASTKVGQNDQPQHF
14	TRBV5-1	TRBJ1-2	CASTRDPTQDGYTF
13	TRBV2	TRBJ1-2	CASSESGFYGYTF
17	TRBV6-1	TRBJ2-6	CASRERIVSGGANVLTF
14	TRBV7-9	TRBJ1-2	CASSLGDRGRGYTF
14	TRBV6-5	TRBJ2-1	CASSLEHGGNEQFF
15	TRBV28	TRBJ2-3	CASSFARTNTDTQYF
14	TRBV10-3	TRBJ1-3	CAISEGQSGNTIYF
13	TRBV11-2	TRBJ2-7	CASSFGSLRGRYF
15	TRBV7-9	TRBJ1-1	CASSLDGTLNTEAFF
16	TRBV25-1	TRBJ2-3	CASNGVAGVGTDTQYF
15	TRBV5-1	TRBJ2-3	CASSLDGQSTDTQYF
16	TRBV11-2	TRBJ2-3	CASSSRLAESTDTQYF
15	TRBV5-1	TRBJ1-6	CASSAEGARKKPLHF
17	TRBV14	TRBJ1-2	CASSQKHWTGGPYGYTF
12	TRBV29-1	NA	CSVESRQYEQYF
15	TRBV5-1	TRBJ1-3	CASSSTGRSGNTIYF
15	TRBV19	TRBJ1-2	CASSPYFGTDYGYTF
14	TRBV5-6	TRBJ2-5	CASRRDRGIETQYF
15	TRBV6-6	TRBJ1-1	CASSYPKQGATEAFF
14	TRBV29-1	TRBJ1-1	CSVEDGGGNTEAFF
12	TRBV18	TRBJ2-3	CASSPQKDTQYF
17	TRBV2	TRBJ2-3	CASSPLIRGRDTDTQYF
13	TRBV10-3	TRBJ2-5	CAIAGGREETQYF
13	TRBV6-5	TRBJ1-1	CASRQAMNTEAFF
15	TRBV9	TRBJ2-4	CASSVSQGGKNIQYF
15	TRBV7-2	TRBJ2-2	CASSLETQATGELFF
15	TRBV5-1	TRBJ2-1	CASRDVGRSNNEQFF
15	TRBV6-5	TRBJ1-1	CASSADRGANTEAFF
15	TRBV9	TRBJ1-2	CASSVISGQGKGYTF
20	TRBV15	TRBJ2-1	CATSREKGLAGSSSYNEQFF
15	TRBV5-8	TRBJ2-5	CASSSGLANQETQYF
20	TRBV9	TRBJ1-3	CASSVEGGQGAEFLGNTIYF
15	TRBV18	TRBJ1-1	CASSINRDANTEAFF
15	TRBV2	TRBJ2-3	CASSWDRMRTDTQYF
16	TRBV6-5	TRBJ2-3	CASSYRGLAGGETQYF
15	TRBV7-8	TRBJ2-7	CASSLRRLAGYEQYF
16	TRBV5-3	TRBJ1-5	CARSLVFQGGNQPQHF
18	TRBV9	TRBJ2-2	CASSATLAGISQGGELFF
13	TRBV11-2	TRBJ2-7	CASSARSFYEQYF
15	TRBV5-1	TRBJ1-2	CASSLDQGAREGYTF
13	TRBV28	TRBJ2-7	CASSVGNRDEQYF
13	TRBV10-3	TRBJ1-5	CAIGTGSNQPQHF
14	TRBV10-2	TRBJ1-1	CASSESIGRTEAFF